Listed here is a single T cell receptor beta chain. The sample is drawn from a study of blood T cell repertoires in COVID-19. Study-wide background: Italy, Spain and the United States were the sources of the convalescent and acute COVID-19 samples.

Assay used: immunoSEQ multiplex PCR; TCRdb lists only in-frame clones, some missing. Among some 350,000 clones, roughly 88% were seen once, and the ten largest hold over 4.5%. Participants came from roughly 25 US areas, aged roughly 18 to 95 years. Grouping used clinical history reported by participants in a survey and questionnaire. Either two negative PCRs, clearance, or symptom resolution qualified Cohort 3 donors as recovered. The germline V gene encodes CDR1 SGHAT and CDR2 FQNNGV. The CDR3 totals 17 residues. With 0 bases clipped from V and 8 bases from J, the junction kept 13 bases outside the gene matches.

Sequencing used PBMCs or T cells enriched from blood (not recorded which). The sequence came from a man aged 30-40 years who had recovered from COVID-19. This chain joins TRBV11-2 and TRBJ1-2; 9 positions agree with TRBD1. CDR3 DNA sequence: TGTGCCAGCAGCTTAGATGCCCTCGGGCCGGACAGGGGAGGCTACACCTTC. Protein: CASSLDALGPDRGGYTF.